This T cell receptor beta chain was documented in a study of control samples from healthy donors and cancer patients. Sequencing used immunoSEQ multiplex PCR; TCRdb keeps in-frame clones, though not all of them. The data contain about 120,000 clones, about 94% of them seen just once; the ten biggest clones take up about 2.8%. The sample taken for sequencing was blood. The clonotype comes from a man aged 25 to 45 in good health.

CDR3 amino acids: CASSQTLVLSSYEQYF. CDR3 bases: TGTGCCAGCAGCCAAACCCTCGTTTTGAGCTCCTACGAGCAGTACTTC. The V gene is TRBV14, the J gene TRBJ2-7, with unresolved D. V lost 2 bases to trimming and J lost 0 bases, with 14 bases between them. There are 16 residues in the CDR3. Germline CDR1 reads SGHDN; CDR2 reads FVKESK.